A single sample gave rise to the 13 T cell receptor beta chains below, sequenced in a study of cytomegalovirus exposure and HLA in healthy donors. PCR was performed using 60 Vbeta and 13 Jbeta primers. The table came from immunoSEQ multiplex PCR; TCRdb's copy has only in-frame clones and leaves some out. Of 65,000 to 90,000 clones listed, 78% are singletons. Specimen: PBMCs. The source of these receptors is a woman between 40 and 55 years old in good health and CMV-seropositive.

The V and J genes are TRBV4-1 and TRBJ1-5, with D possibly TRBD1 on 5 matching bases. The germline CDR1 and CDR2 sequences are MGHRA and YSYEKL. V was cut by 4 bases and J by 5 bases, with 12 bases left in between. The CDR3 has 14 amino acids. The DNA for the CDR3 is TGCGCCAGCAGCCTCAGGGATTCGGATCAGCCCCAGCATTTT. Protein sequence: CASSLRDSDQPQHF.

J is TRBJ1-1 and V is TRBV18; tentatively, D is TRBD1 (6 bases). The CDR3 extends over 14 amino acids. The germline V gene has CDR1 KGHSH and CDR2 LQKENI. The ends were cut back, 0 bases at V and 4 bases at J, with 9 bases in the middle. The chain's CDR3 is CASSPPVRGTEAFF. Written as DNA, the CDR3 is TGTGCCAGCTCACCACCGGTCAGGGGCACTGAAGCTTTCTTT.

V usage is TRBV2 and J usage is TRBJ2-3; 10 bases align to TRBD1. From germline, CDR1 is SNHLY and CDR2 FYNNEI. V shed 8 bases, J shed 3 bases, and the junction held 2 bases outside the gene matches. The CDR3 sequence is 13 residues long. The CDR3 is CASGTGETDTQYF. As DNA, the CDR3 is TGTGCCAGCGGGACAGGGGAAACAGATACGCAGTATTTT. Drawing the rest from reference TRBV2 and TRBJ2-3, the complete variable domain is EPEVTQTPSHQVTQMGQEVILRCVPISNHLYFYWYRQILGQKVEFLVSFYNNEISEKSEIFDDQFSVERPDGSNFTLKIRSTKLEDSAMYFCASGTGETDTQYFGPGTRLTVL.

The chain couples TRBV5-1 to TRBJ1-3; 8 bases map to TRBD1. Germline trimming cut 4 bases from V and 3 bases from J; bases unmatched to any gene: 6. The CDR3 length is 15 residues. The germline V gene encodes CDR1 SGHRS and CDR2 YFSETQ. This CDR3 is CASSLRTGNGNTIYF. The CDR3 DNA reads TGCGCCAGCAGCCTACGGACAGGGAATGGAAACACCATATATTTT.

The rearrangement joins TRBV30 to TRBJ2-5, with a tentative D call TRBD1 (6 bases). Deletions cut 4 bases from V and 1 base from J, with 7 bases between. Germline lookup yields CDR1 GTSNPN and CDR2 SVGIG (reference sequence). The CDR3 extends over 12 amino acids. This CDR3 is CAWNRVQETQYF. The CDR3 DNA is TGTGCCTGGAACAGGGTCCAAGAGACCCAGTACTTC.

The rearrangement uses TRBV15 and TRBJ2-7; TRBD1 might be the D (6 bases). CDR1 and CDR2 (germline): LNHNV, YYDKDF (reference sequence). CDR3 size: 15 residues. V dropped 1 base and J dropped 5 bases, with 15 bases sitting between them. This CDR3 is CATSRGNRELDEQYF. CDR3 DNA: TGTGCCACCAGCAGAGGGAACAGGGAATTGGACGAGCAGTACTTC.

This rearrangement joins TRBV5-5 to TRBJ1-5; D remains ambiguous. Trimming removed 4 bases at V and 3 bases at J, with 11 bases between. CDR3 length equals 14 residues. Germline V gene lookup returns CDR1 SGHKS and CDR2 YYEKEE (reference sequence). As DNA, the CDR3 is TGTGCCAGCAGCGCGGACTTTGACAATCAGCCCCAGCATTTT. This gives the protein CASSADFDNQPQHF. Filled out from reference TRBV5-5 and TRBJ1-5, the complete variable domain reads DAGVTQSPTHLIKTRGQQVTLRCSPISGHKSVSWYQQVLGQGPQFIFQYYEKEERGRGNFPDRFSARQFPNYSSELNVNALLLGDSALYLCASSADFDNQPQHFGDGTRLSIL.

The genes are TRBV30 and TRBJ1-3; possible D gene TRBD1, 5 bases. The CDR3 length is 14 residues. The germline V gene encodes CDR1 GTSNPN and CDR2 SVGIG (reference sequence). Trimming shortened V by 1 base and J by 2 bases, and 9 bases separated the two germline ends. The CDR3 sequence is CAWSGGGTGNTIYF. The CDR3 region has the DNA TGTGCCTGGAGTGGGGGGGGGACTGGAAACACCATATATTTT.

The chain employs TRBV7-9 and TRBJ1-1, with 10 bases that match TRBD1. The V gene end was trimmed by 5 bases and the J gene end by 4 bases; junction bases not matched to a gene: 7. The CDR3 totals 15 residues. The germline V gene encodes CDR1 SEHNR and CDR2 FQNEAQ (reference sequence). CDR3 in amino acids: CASSLSGQGSTEAFF. For the CDR3, the DNA is TGTGCCAGCAGCCTGTCGGGACAGGGGAGCACTGAAGCTTTCTTT.

V gene TRBV5-6 combines with J gene TRBJ2-1; 9 bases fit TRBD1. V was pared by 9 bases and J by 6 bases, with 10 bases of the junction left unmatched. CDR3 length equals 14 residues. The germline V gene has CDR1 SGHDT and CDR2 YYEEEE. The CDR3 region is CATKPGQGFNEQFF. The CDR3, as DNA: TGTGCCACCAAACCGGGACAGGGATTCAATGAGCAGTTCTTC. Combining the CDR3 with reference TRBV5-6 and TRBJ2-1 gives the whole variable domain DAGVTQSPTHLIKTRGQQVTLRCSPKSGHDTVSWYQQALGQGPQFIFQYYEEEERQRGNFPDRFSGHQFPNYSSELNVNALLLGDSALYLCATKPGQGFNEQFFGPGTRLTVL.

The chain carries TRBV6-1 and TRBJ1-2, with D possibly matching TRBD1 (6 bases). V lost 2 bases and J 6 bases, leaving 13 bases between the germline ends. Looked up from germline, CDR1 is MNHNS and CDR2 is SASEGT. The length of the CDR3 is 14 residues. CDR3 protein: CASSERGGHDGYTF. The CDR3 bases are TGTGCCAGCAGTGAAAGGGGGGGGCATGATGGCTACACCTTC.

Regarding this clone: A junction boundary mismatches the germline segment, possibly from a read error. The chain joins TRBV7-9 to TRBJ2-7; 10 bases agree with TRBD1. The CDR3 is 15 residues long. CDR1 is SEHNR and CDR2 is FQNEAQ in the germline V gene (reference sequence). DNA of the CDR3: TGTTCCAGCAGCAACCTACGACAGGGGGCATACGAGCAGTACTTC. It codes for CSSSNLRQGAYEQYF.

The chain couples TRBV9 to TRBJ1-1; D uncertain. The germline V gene encodes CDR1 SGDLS and CDR2 YYNGEE. The ends were cut back, 4 bases at V and 2 bases at J, with 9 bases in the middle. The CDR3 length is 13 residues. This CDR3 reads CASSTTGNTEAFF. The DNA of the CDR3 is TGTGCCAGCAGCACGACGGGAAACACTGAAGCTTTCTTT. Full variable domain (missing parts from reference TRBV9 and TRBJ1-1): DSGVTQTPKHLITATGQRVTLRCSPRSGDLSVYWYQQSLDQGLQFLIQYYNGEERAKGNILERFSAQQFPDLHSELNLSSLELGDSALYFCASSTTGNTEAFFGQGTRLTVV.